These 14 T cell receptor beta chains came from one sample sequenced in a study of shared clonotypes between healthy human individuals. The assay was immunoSEQ multiplex PCR, and TCRdb's table has in-frame clones only and misses some. There are roughly 700,000 clones in the sample; 90% occur only once, and less than 40% lies in the top ten. What was sequenced was memory CD8+ T cells from PBMCs. Subset of the sample: CD45RO+ cells pooled with CCR7-negative TemRA cells. The receptors were sampled from a man younger than 35 in good health. Some clones in this sample may be carry-over from other donors' samples.

The chain recombines TRBV5-6 with TRBJ1-1; D call uncertain. The CDR3 length is 14 residues. Germline CDR1 SGHDT, CDR2 YYEEEE. The V end lost 0 bases, the J end lost 1 base, and 7 bases lay between the germline ends. The CDR3 coding sequence is TGTGCCAGCAGCTTGGAACCGCCGAACACTGAAGCTTTCTTT. Translated: CASSLEPPNTEAFF.

The chain links TRBV5-4 to TRBJ1-4, with 10 bases that match TRBD1. The CDR3 sequence is 15 residues long. J was trimmed by 4 bases and V by 3 bases; bases with no gene match: 3. Germline-derived CDR1 and CDR2 are SGHNT and YYREEE (reference sequence). The CDR3 reads CASSWGTGVNEKLFF. Here the CDR3 DNA reads TGTGCCAGCAGCTGGGGGACAGGGGTTAATGAAAAACTGTTTTTT.

This clone showed up just once. This rearrangement joins TRBV7-9 to TRBJ2-7; D unresolved. The germline V and J ends were trimmed by 5 bases and 3 bases, with 8 bases remaining between them. This CDR3 region has 12 residues. The germline gives CDR1 SEHNR, CDR2 FQNEAQ (reference sequence). The CDR3 sequence is CASSQAHYEQYF. In nucleotides, the CDR3 is TGTGCCAGCAGCCAGGCCCACTACGAGCAGTACTTC. Full variable domain (missing parts from reference TRBV7-9 and TRBJ2-7): DTGVSQNPRHKITKRGQNVTFRCDPISEHNRLYWYRQTLGQGPEFLTYFQNEAQLEKSRLLSDRFSAERPKGSFSTLEIQRTEQGDSAMYLCASSQAHYEQYFGPGTRLTVT.

The chain carries TRBV7-9 and TRBJ2-1, with 7 bases lining up with TRBD2. This CDR3 has 16 amino acids. Germline values: CDR1 SEHNR, CDR2 FQNEAQ (reference sequence). J lost 6 bases, V lost 1 base, and 9 bases had no gene match. The CDR3 DNA sequence: TGTGCCAGCAGCTTAGGAGTGGGCGGGAGTGGCAATGAGCAGTTCTTC. This translates into CASSLGVGGSGNEQFF.

This chain connects TRBV4-3 to TRBJ2-3; 9 bases are shared with TRBD1. J gave up 6 bases and V 2 bases, and 12 bases lay outside the gene matches. Germline V gene sequence: CDR1 LGHNA, CDR2 YSLEER. The CDR3 extends over 17 amino acids. The CDR3 region has the DNA TGCGCCAGCAGCCAAATAAGAAGGGACAGGGTTTCTGATACGCAGTATTTT. Protein: CASSQIRRDRVSDTQYF.

This clone occurred a few times. The chain links TRBV7-2 to TRBJ1-5; tentative D call: TRBD1 (5 bases). Germline-derived CDR1 and CDR2 are SGHTA and FQGNSA. V lost 2 bases and J lost 6, with 11 bases in between. The CDR3 loop spans 14 amino acids. DNA of the CDR3: TGTGCCAGCAGCTTATTGGGCAGGGCTCAGCCCCAGCATTTT. As protein: CASSLLGRAQPQHF.

As concerns this clone: Other DNA sequences in the same sample also yield this CDR3. This chain connects TRBV7-3 to TRBJ2-2; a possible D gene is TRBD2 (5 bases). Looked up from germline, CDR1 is SGHTA and CDR2 is FQGTGA. The V and J ends lost 5 bases and 6 bases respectively, with 7 bases between them. CDR3 length: 12 amino acids. The CDR3 loop reads CASSPGAGELFF. The CDR3 coding sequence is TGTGCCAGCAGCCCCGGGGCCGGGGAGCTGTTTTTT.

The chain carries TRBV6-5 and TRBJ2-7; the match to TRBD2 covers 12 bases. CDR1 is MNHEY, CDR2 SVGAGI, per germline. The ends lost 5 bases at V and 2 bases at J; junction bases unmatched: 4. This CDR3 region has 15 residues. The CDR3 nucleotides read TGTGCCAGCAGTCTCGGGACTAGCGGGCCCTACGAGCAGTACTTC. Amino acids: CASSLGTSGPYEQYF.

CDR3 sequence reads: CATSRVPQPFNEQYF. The CDR3 DNA follows: TGTGCCACCAGCAGAGTCCCGCAGCCGTTCAACGAGCAGTACTTC. The chain carries TRBV15 and TRBJ2-7; D is unclear. Germline CDR1 is LNHNV and CDR2 is YYDKDF (reference sequence). Trimming shortened V by 1 base and J by 5 bases, and 15 bases separated the two germline ends. The CDR3 is made up of 15 amino acids.

CDR3 protein: CASSQDTGAAWFF. The CDR3 region has the DNA TGCGCCAGCAGCCAAGATACCGGGGCCGCCTGGTTCTTC. This chain links TRBV4-1 with TRBJ2-1; D may match TRBD1 or TRBD2 (5 bases each). Between the trimmed V and J ends, which lost 0 bases and 15 bases, there was a span of 15 bases. This CDR3 contains 13 residues. Per germline, CDR1 MGHRA and CDR2 YSYEKL.

The chain uses TRBV5-6 and TRBJ2-7; 12 bases are shared with TRBD2. The CDR3 has 17 residues. CDR1 and CDR2 from the germline V gene are SGHDT and YYEEEE. V shed 3 bases and J 3 bases; nucleotides not matched to a gene: 10. CDR3 DNA sequence: TGTGCCAGCAGCTCACATACTAGCGGGAGGACCCTCTACGAGCAGTACTTC. Amino acid sequence: CASSSHTSGRTLYEQYF.

The gene calls are TRBV9 and TRBJ2-3, with 11 bases fitting TRBD2. This CDR3 has 16 residues. Trimming took 3 bases from V and 4 from J; bases not matched to a gene: 7. Germline CDR1 reads SGDLS; CDR2 reads YYNGEE. CDR3 nucleotide sequence: TGTGCCAGCAGCGGAGGGACTAGCGGCCTCGCAGATACGCAGTATTTT. Its translation: CASSGGTSGLADTQYF.

The rearrangement uses TRBV19 and TRBJ1-1; no firm D call. Trimming cost V 4 bases and J 1 base, with 16 bases left between them. Germline V gene data show CDR1 as LNHDA and CDR2 as SQIVND (reference sequence). CDR3 length: 16 amino acids. This CDR3 reads CASSTPVVGGNTEAFF. The CDR3 nucleotides are TGTGCCAGTAGTACCCCGGTAGTAGGTGGGAACACTGAAGCTTTCTTT.

The chain joins TRBV9 to TRBJ2-1, with D hard to call. Between the trimmed V and J ends, which lost 0 bases and 8 bases, there was a span of 6 bases. This CDR3 region has 12 residues. Germline CDR1 reads SGDLS; CDR2 reads YYNGEE. For the CDR3, the DNA is TGTGCCAGCAGCGTAGCGTTTGATGAGCAGTTCTTC. As protein: CASSVAFDEQFF.